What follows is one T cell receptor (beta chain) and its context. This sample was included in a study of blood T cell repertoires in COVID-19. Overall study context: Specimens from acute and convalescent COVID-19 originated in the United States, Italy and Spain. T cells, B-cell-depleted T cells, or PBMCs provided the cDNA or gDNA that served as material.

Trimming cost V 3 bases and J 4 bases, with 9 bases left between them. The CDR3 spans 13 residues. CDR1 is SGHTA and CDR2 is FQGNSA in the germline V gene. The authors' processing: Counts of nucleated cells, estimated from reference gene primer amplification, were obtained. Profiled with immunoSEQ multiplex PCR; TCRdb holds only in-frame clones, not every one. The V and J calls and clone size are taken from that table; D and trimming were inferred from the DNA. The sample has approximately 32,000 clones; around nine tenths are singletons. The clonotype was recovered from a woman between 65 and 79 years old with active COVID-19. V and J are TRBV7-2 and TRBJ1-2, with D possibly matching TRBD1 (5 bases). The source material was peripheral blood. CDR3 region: CASSLGGLYGYTF. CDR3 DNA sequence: TGTGCCAGCAGCTTGGGGGGACTCTATGGCTACACCTTC. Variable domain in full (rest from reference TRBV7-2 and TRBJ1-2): GAGVSQSPSNKVTEKGKDVELRCDPISGHTALYWYRQSLGQGLEFLIYFQGNSAPDKSGLPSDRFSAERTGGSVSTLTIQRTQQEDSAVYLCASSLGGLYGYTFGSGTRLTVV.